This TCR beta chain was retrieved from a study of blood T cell repertoires in COVID-19. Study overall: The United States, Italy and Spain supplied acute and convalescent COVID-19 samples.

Before being deemed recovered, Cohort 3 donors had two negative PCRs, clearance, or symptom resolution. In the authors' methods: Amplification of reference gene primers provided the estimated nucleated cell counts. Repertoires were generated with immunoSEQ multiplex PCR, while TCRdb's copy carries only in-frame clones and drops some. V and J calls plus clone size are reproduced from that table; the DNA served to infer D and trimming. The sample includes 250,000 to 350,000 clones, about 83% seen only once; the top ten take over 6%. The sequenced material came from PBMCs or T cells enriched from blood (not recorded which). The source is a woman in her 40s who had recovered from COVID-19.

The CDR3 reads CASSTTSPSSYNEQFF. DNA for the CDR3: TGTGCCAGCAGCACGACTAGCCCTAGCTCCTACAATGAGCAGTTCTTC. The V gene is TRBV27, the J gene TRBJ2-1, with 7 bases that match TRBD2. The CDR3 runs 16 residues. Germline CDR1 is MNHEY and CDR2 is SMNVEV (reference sequence). The V gene end was trimmed by 6 bases and the J gene end by 0 bases; junction bases not matched to a gene: 8.